Given below is one T cell receptor beta chain in context. Its antigen remains unidentified. This entry comes from a study of shared clonotypes between healthy human individuals. Study-level results: In this cohort, only blood was sampled, and tissue repertoires likely differ.

The CDR3 consists of 18 residues. The germline V gene encodes CDR1 LNHDA and CDR2 SQIVND (reference sequence). V lost 0 bases, J lost 3 bases, and 21 bases lay in between. PBMC DNA, left unsorted, was sequenced on ten immunoSEQ deep assay plates. The data were produced by immunoSEQ multiplex PCR, yet TCRdb's version contains in-frame clones alone and is incomplete. The data hold about 480,000 clones, with about 79% observed a single time. The chain carries TRBV19 and TRBJ2-7, with D perhaps matching TRBD1 (6 bases). The receptor comes from a woman aged 40 to 55 in good health. Some clones in this sample may be carry-over from other donors' samples. Sequencing used PBMCs. In nucleotides, the CDR3 is TGTGCCAGTAGTATAGATCTGTTGGGGGCAGGGACCTTCTACGAGCAGTACTTC. Translated, it gives CASSIDLLGAGTFYEQYF.